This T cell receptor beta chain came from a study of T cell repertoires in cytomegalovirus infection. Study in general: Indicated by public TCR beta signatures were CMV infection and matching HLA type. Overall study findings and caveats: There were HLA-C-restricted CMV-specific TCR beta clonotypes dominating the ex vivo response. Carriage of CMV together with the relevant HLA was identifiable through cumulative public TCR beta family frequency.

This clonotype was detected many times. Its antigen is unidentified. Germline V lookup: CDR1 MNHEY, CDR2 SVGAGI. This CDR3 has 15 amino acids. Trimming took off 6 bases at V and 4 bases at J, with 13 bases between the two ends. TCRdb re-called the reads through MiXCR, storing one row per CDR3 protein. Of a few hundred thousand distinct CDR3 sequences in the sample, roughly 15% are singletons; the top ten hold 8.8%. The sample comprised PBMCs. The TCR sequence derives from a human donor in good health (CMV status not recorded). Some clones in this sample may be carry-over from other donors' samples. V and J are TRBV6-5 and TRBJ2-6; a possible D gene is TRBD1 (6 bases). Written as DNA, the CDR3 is TGTGCCAGCAGGCTAGGGGGATCCGGGGCCAACGTCCTGACTTTC. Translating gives CASRLGGSGANVLTF.